Reported below is one T cell receptor beta chain. The CDR3 contains 15 residues. Germline V lookup: CDR1 MRHNA, CDR2 SNTAGT. The V gene lost 5 bases and the J gene lost 3 bases, with 14 bases spanning the gap. This entry belongs to a study of blood T cell repertoires in COVID-19. Study summary: PBMCs, B-cell-depleted T cells, or T cells were the source of the cDNA or gDNA that made up the material.

The method was immunoSEQ multiplex PCR; TCRdb's version includes in-frame clones alone and lacks a portion of them. The sample lists 35,000 to 45,000 clones; around 90% were seen once. This receptor was obtained from a human donor in a cohort sampled during active COVID-19. The specimen was peripheral blood. The gene calls are TRBV6-4 and TRBJ1-5; maybe TRBD1 (5 bases). Here the CDR3 DNA reads TGTGCCAGCAGTCAGGAGGGACTGGTCAATCAGCCCCAGCATTTT. Protein product: CASSQEGLVNQPQHF.